Shown below are 27 T cell receptor beta chains from a single sample sequenced in a study of cytomegalovirus exposure and HLA in healthy donors. The PCR employed 60 Vbeta primers together with 13 Jbeta primers. Some clones are missing from TCRdb's copy, which holds only in-frame ones; the method was immunoSEQ multiplex PCR. Among about 130,000 clones listed, roughly four fifths were seen once. Input material: PBMCs. The receptors come from a male donor in good health and CMV-seronegative.

This clone was seen only once. This CDR3 reads CASSQELAVYEQYF. CDR3 in DNA: TGCGCCAGCAGCCAAGAGCTAGCGGTCTACGAGCAGTACTTC. The V gene is TRBV4-1, the J gene TRBJ2-7; 7 bases line up with TRBD2. This CDR3 region has 14 residues. CDR1 is MGHRA and CDR2 is YSYEKL in the germline V gene. V shed 0 bases, J shed 3 bases, and the junction held 2 bases outside the gene matches.

V gene TRBV6-1 combines with J gene TRBJ1-6; possible D gene TRBD1, 6 bases. This CDR3 contains 14 residues. Trimming took 6 bases from V and 6 from J, leaving 12 bases between them. In germline, CDR1 is MNHNS, CDR2 SASEGT. The CDR3 protein is CASSLTGFNSPLHF. The CDR3 coding sequence is TGTGCCAGCAGCCTTACAGGGTTTAATTCACCCCTCCACTTT.

Turning to this clone: One end of the junction fails to match germline, which may point to a read error. The J gene is TRBJ1-1, the V gene TRBV7-9; D is uncertain. Germline V gene lookup returns CDR1 SEHNR and CDR2 FQNEAQ (reference sequence). The CDR3 length is 13 residues. CDR3 in amino acids: CSSSPEGNTEAFF. The CDR3 bases are TGTTCCAGCAGCCCCGAGGGGAACACTGAAGCTTTCTTT. The whole variable domain, remainder taken from reference TRBV7-9 and TRBJ1-1, is DTGVSQNPRHKITKRGQNVTFRCDPISEHNRLYWYRQTLGQGPEFLTYFQNEAQLEKSRLLSDRFSAERPKGSFSTLEIQRTEQGDSAMYLCSSSPEGNTEAFFGQGTRLTVV.

J is TRBJ1-3 and V is TRBV28, with TRBD1 matching over 9 bases. In germline, CDR1 is MDHEN, CDR2 SYDVKM. CDR3 length equals 16 residues. After removal of 2 bases from V and 1 base from J, the junction contained 3 bases not matched to a gene. CDR3 in DNA: TGTGCCAGCAGTTTACTTGGGACAGGGTCTGGAAACACCATATATTTT. This gives the protein CASSLLGTGSGNTIYF.

The rearrangement uses TRBV19 and TRBJ2-5; D is undetermined. Germline values: CDR1 LNHDA, CDR2 SQIVND (reference sequence). The ends were cut back, 5 bases at V and 0 bases at J, with 7 bases in the middle. The length of the CDR3 is 13 residues. The CDR3 sequence: CASSLGNQETQYF. The CDR3, as DNA: TGTGCCAGTAGTCTGGGCAACCAAGAGACCCAGTACTTC.

V is TRBV4-2 and J is TRBJ1-2; 8 bases fit TRBD1. The CDR3 has 14 residues. In germline, CDR1 is LGHNA, CDR2 YNFKEQ. After removal of 0 bases from V and 6 bases from J, the junction contained 3 bases not matched to a gene. The CDR3 loop is CASSQDRQGNGYTF. CDR3 DNA sequence: TGTGCCAGCAGCCAAGATCGACAGGGGAATGGCTACACCTTC.

This clone appeared a single time. The junction does not match germline at one end; this may be a read error. The genes are TRBV7-7 and TRBJ2-7; 9 bases are shared with TRBD1. The CDR3 has 14 residues. CDR1 and CDR2 (germline): SSHAT, FNYEAQ (reference sequence). This CDR3 is CASSLRQGESEQYF. The CDR3 DNA is TGTGCTAGCAGCTTGAGACAGGGGGAAAGCGAGCAGTACTTC.

CDR3 in DNA: TGTGCCAGCAGCCGACCCGACAGGGCCTACGAGCAGTACTTC. Translation: CASSRPDRAYEQYF. V usage is TRBV16 and J usage is TRBJ2-7; 7 positions agree with TRBD1. The CDR3 is made up of 14 amino acids. The germline CDR1 and CDR2 sequences are KGHSY and FQNENV. Trimming took 4 bases from V and 2 from J; bases not matched to a gene: 5.

V gene TRBV4-1 combines with J gene TRBJ1-1; TRBD1 agrees at 7 bases. The CDR3 runs to 18 residues. Unmatched junction bases numbered 10, after V lost 0 bases and J lost 0 bases. Germline lookup yields CDR1 MGHRA and CDR2 YSYEKL. The CDR3 here is CASSQEMRDSLMNTEAFF. Here the CDR3 DNA reads TGCGCCAGCAGCCAAGAGATGCGGGACAGTCTCATGAACACTGAAGCTTTCTTT.

The V gene is TRBV28, the J gene TRBJ1-5, with 7 bases matching TRBD1. The J segment lost 6 bases and the V segment lost 4 bases, leaving 9 bases of the junction unmatched. The CDR3 is made up of 15 amino acids. Germline V gives CDR1 MDHEN, CDR2 SYDVKM. The chain's CDR3 is CASSSPRTGRQPQHF. The CDR3, as DNA: TGTGCCAGCAGTTCCCCCCGGACAGGACGTCAGCCCCAGCATTTT.

The chain uses TRBV28 and TRBJ2-6, with 9 bases aligning to TRBD2. The V gene end was trimmed by 6 bases and the J gene end by 5 bases; junction bases not matched to a gene: 8. CDR3 length: 16 residues. CDR1 and CDR2 (germline): MDHEN, SYDVKM. The CDR3 loop is CASSPASGAWANVLTF. CDR3 DNA: TGTGCCAGCAGCCCCGCTAGCGGGGCCTGGGCCAACGTCCTGACTTTC.

V gene TRBV5-1 combines with J gene TRBJ2-5; 9 bases are a match to TRBD1. The DNA matches TRBJ2-7 better at its end, which makes the J call doubtful. This CDR3 comprises 14 residues. The germline V gene encodes CDR1 SGHRS and CDR2 YFSETQ. The chain's CDR3 is CASSFGTGPYEQYF. DNA for the CDR3: TGCGCCAGCAGCTTCGGGACAGGGCCCTACGAGCAGTACTTC.

This clone was picked up one time. The chain recombines TRBV15 with TRBJ2-7, with 7 bases aligning to TRBD2. Germline V CDR1 and CDR2: LNHNV, YYDKDF (reference sequence). The CDR3 loop spans 19 amino acids. After removal of 5 bases from V and 1 base from J, the junction contained 20 bases not matched to a gene. CDR3 residues: CATSRTNPKRGASSYEQYF. As DNA, the CDR3 is TGTGCCACCAGCCGAACGAACCCAAAGCGGGGCGCCTCTTCCTACGAGCAGTACTTC.

V is TRBV28 and J is TRBJ1-2; 9 bases match TRBD1. V dropped 6 bases and J dropped 4; count of bases not matched to a gene: 6. The CDR3 sequence is 14 residues long. Germline V lookup: CDR1 MDHEN, CDR2 SYDVKM. The CDR3 DNA reads as TGTGCCAGCAGACAGGGGGCCGGGGTCTATGGCTACACCTTC. Protein product: CASRQGAGVYGYTF.

This clone appeared a few times. The same CDR3 can be traced to other DNA sequences in this sample. The chain employs TRBV11-2 and TRBJ2-5; D gene unclear. CDR1 is SGHAT, CDR2 FQNNGV, per germline. The germline V and J ends were trimmed by 1 base and 3 bases, with 3 bases remaining between them. The CDR3 is made up of 12 amino acids. CDR3 nucleotides: TGTGCCAGCAGCTTAGCGGAAGAGACCCAGTACTTC. It is translated as CASSLAEETQYF.

This clone was counted once. The rearrangement joins TRBV7-9 to TRBJ1-2; tentatively, D is TRBD1 (6 bases). V dropped 5 bases and J dropped 6 bases, with 10 bases sitting between them. The CDR3 loop spans 12 amino acids. Germline V gene lookup returns CDR1 SEHNR and CDR2 FQNEAQ (reference sequence). The chain's CDR3 is CASSPHRDGYTF. The DNA of the CDR3 is TGTGCCAGCAGCCCCCACAGGGATGGCTACACCTTC.

With regard to this clone: A junction boundary mismatches the germline segment, possibly from a read error. The chain couples TRBV7-7 to TRBJ2-7, with a tentative D call TRBD1 (6 bases). The CDR3 runs to 14 residues. Germline V gene data show CDR1 as SSHAT and CDR2 as FNYEAQ (reference sequence). The CDR3 loop reads CASSPGQLTYEQYF. The CDR3 nucleotides are TGTGCTAGCAGCCCCGGACAGTTAACCTACGAGCAGTACTTC.

The chain recombines TRBV16 with TRBJ2-4; D might be TRBD1 (6 bases). Germline loops: CDR1 KGHSY, CDR2 FQNENV. The CDR3 has 17 residues. The germline V and J ends were trimmed by 3 bases and 6 bases, with 21 bases remaining between them. CDR3 amino acids: CASSQLDTGLGGNIQYF. The CDR3 DNA reads TGTGCCAGCAGCCAGCTGGACACGGGTCTAGGGGGAAACATTCAGTACTTC.

This chain joins TRBV27 and TRBJ1-3; 7 bases line up with TRBD1. Germline loops: CDR1 MNHEY, CDR2 SMNVEV (reference sequence). This CDR3 is 15 amino acids long. Trimming at V came to 5 bases and at J to 2 bases, leaving 6 bases not matched to a gene. The DNA of the CDR3 is TGTGCCAGCAGTCTAACAGGGGCTCCTGGAAACACCATATATTTT. Residues: CASSLTGAPGNTIYF.

This rearrangement joins TRBV19 to TRBJ2-2; 15 nucleotides match TRBD2. Trimming removed 5 bases from V and 3 bases from J; junction bases left unmatched: 16. There are 21 residues in the CDR3. Per germline, CDR1 LNHDA and CDR2 SQIVND (reference sequence). CDR3 in DNA: TGTGCCAGTAGTGATGGGCGGAGGAGGACTAGCGGGAGGGCCGACACCGGGGAGCTGTTTTTT. Its translation is CASSDGRRRTSGRADTGELFF.

The chain employs TRBV5-1 and TRBJ1-2; 7 bases align to TRBD1. Unmatched junction bases numbered 7, after V lost 2 bases and J lost 3 bases. The CDR3 has 15 amino acids. In germline, CDR1 is SGHRS, CDR2 YFSETQ. The CDR3 reads CASSLNDREDYGYTF. The CDR3 nucleotides read TGCGCCAGCAGCTTAAACGACAGGGAGGACTATGGCTACACCTTC.

The chain is built from TRBV7-2 and TRBJ1-1, with a weak D call TRBD1 (6 bases). V was clipped by 3 bases and J by 3 bases, with 8 bases between them. The CDR3 loop spans 13 amino acids. Per the germline V gene, CDR1 is SGHTA and CDR2 is FQGNSA. This CDR3 is CASSLDRDTEAFF. The CDR3 nucleotides are TGTGCCAGCAGCTTGGACAGAGACACTGAAGCTTTCTTT.

About this clone: The sample has other DNA sequences that encode this CDR3 too. V and J are TRBV29-1 and TRBJ2-2; 7 nucleotides align to TRBD1. Trimming took 0 bases from V and 3 from J; bases not matched to a gene: 4. Germline V gives CDR1 SQVTM, CDR2 ANQGSEA. CDR3 size: 15 residues. As DNA, the CDR3 is TGCAGCGTTGAAGAAGGGGACAGTTACACCGGGGAGCTGTTTTTT. Translating it yields CSVEEGDSYTGELFF.

This chain uses TRBV5-6 with TRBJ2-2; 9 bases match TRBD1. V was pared by 3 bases and J by 8 bases, with 11 bases of the junction left unmatched. Germline assignment: CDR1 SGHDT and CDR2 YYEEEE. This CDR3 is built from 16 residues. For the CDR3, the DNA is TGTGCCAGCAGCTCGCCGGGACAGGGCTTTATAGGGGAGCTGTTTTTT. It translates to CASSSPGQGFIGELFF.

The chain couples TRBV28 to TRBJ2-7; 8 bases match TRBD2. There are 13 residues in the CDR3. CDR1 and CDR2 (germline): MDHEN, SYDVKM. V lost 7 bases, J lost 5 bases, and 7 bases stayed unmatched. The CDR3 loop is CASIPPTSDEQYF. DNA of the CDR3: TGTGCCAGCATTCCCCCGACTAGCGACGAGCAGTACTTC.

Only one count was recorded for this clone. The chain is built from TRBV4-3 and TRBJ2-1, with 10 bases that match TRBD2. Germline V gene sequence: CDR1 LGHNA, CDR2 YSLEER. Unmatched junction bases numbered 23, after V lost 4 bases and J lost 5 bases. CDR3 length: 21 amino acids. The CDR3 sequence: CASSRSVAGSGGPPRHNEQFF. The CDR3 DNA sequence: TGCGCCAGCAGCCGATCAGTCGCGGGTAGCGGGGGGCCGCCGCGCCACAATGAGCAGTTCTTC.

The chain couples TRBV9 to TRBJ2-1; the match to TRBD2 covers 7 bases. The germline V gene encodes CDR1 SGDLS and CDR2 YYNGEE. This CDR3 comprises 14 residues. With 3 bases clipped from V and 5 bases from J, the junction kept 5 bases outside the gene matches. The CDR3 DNA reads as TGTGCCAGCAGCGCCTCCGGGACTAACAATGAGCAGTTCTTC. Encoded protein: CASSASGTNNEQFF.